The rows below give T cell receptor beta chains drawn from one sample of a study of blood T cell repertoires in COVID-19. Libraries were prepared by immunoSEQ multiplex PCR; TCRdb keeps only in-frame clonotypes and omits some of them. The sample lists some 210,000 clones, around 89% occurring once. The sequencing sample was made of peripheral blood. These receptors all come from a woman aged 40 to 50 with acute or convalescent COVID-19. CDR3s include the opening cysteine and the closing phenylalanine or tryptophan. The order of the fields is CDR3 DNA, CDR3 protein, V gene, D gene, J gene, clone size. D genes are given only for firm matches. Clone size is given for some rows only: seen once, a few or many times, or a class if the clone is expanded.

TGTGCCTGGAGCGTAGGAGCCCTCCAAGAGACCCAGTACTTC | CAWSVGALQETQYF | TRBV30 | NA | TRBJ2-5 | NA
TGTGCCAGCAGTGACAATGGGGGGGAGAACACTGAAGCTTTCTTT | CASSDNGGENTEAFF | TRBV6-4 | NA | TRBJ1-1 | NA
TGCAGCGCAACCGGCGGGAAAGAGACCCAGTACTTC | CSATGGKETQYF | TRBV29-1 | NA | TRBJ2-5 | once
TGTGCCAGCAGCAAAAATAGCAATCAGCCCCAGCATTTT | CASSKNSNQPQHF | TRBV12-3/TRBV12-4 | NA | TRBJ1-5 | NA
TGTGCCAGCAGCCCGGGGACAGCCTCTGACTATGGCTACACCTTC | CASSPGTASDYGYTF | TRBV7-9 | TRBD1 | TRBJ1-2 | NA
TGTGCCAGCAGCTTAGCTGGGGGGGGCCCAGATACGCAGTATTTT | CASSLAGGGPDTQYF | TRBV7-8 | NA | TRBJ2-3 | NA
TGTGCCAGTAGTATGTCAGGGGATGGCAATCAGCCCCAGCATTTT | CASSMSGDGNQPQHF | TRBV19 | NA | TRBJ1-5 | NA
TGTGCCAGCAGCCGGGACAGGATAGCAGATACGCAGTATTTT | CASSRDRIADTQYF | TRBV6-5 | TRBD1 | TRBJ2-3 | once
TGTGCCAGTAGTACACAGGGCGGAGCTGCCAAAAACATTCAGTACTTC | CASSTQGGAAKNIQYF | TRBV19 | NA | TRBJ2-4 | NA
TGCGCCAGCAGCCAAGATCCACTAGAGACAAGAAGTGGAAAGGGGGTATATTTT | CASSQDPLETRSGKGVYF | TRBV4-1 | NA | TRBJ1-3 | NA
TGTGCCAGCAGTTTACCTAGGCTCACCGGGGGTTCACCCCTCCACTTT | CASSLPRLTGGSPLHF | TRBV6-5 | NA | TRBJ1-6 | once
TGCGCCAGCAGCTTGGGGCAGGGAGGCACTGAAGCTTTCTTT | CASSLGQGGTEAFF | TRBV5-1 | NA | TRBJ1-1 | NA
TGTGCCAGCAGCCTTGGGCCACAGGGGGCTCTCTCTGGCTACACCTTC | CASSLGPQGALSGYTF | TRBV3-1/TRBV3-2 | TRBD1 | TRBJ1-2 | NA
TGTGCCAGCAGCTTAACGACAGGGAACTCACCCCTCCACTTT | CASSLTTGNSPLHF | TRBV7-3 | TRBD1 | TRBJ1-6 | NA
TGTGCCAGCACCCTTACAGCCACCGGGGAGCTGTTTTTT | CASTLTATGELFF | TRBV7-9 | NA | TRBJ2-2 | NA
TGTGCCAGCAAGGAGGGTGGGGGCACAGATACGCAGTATTTT | CASKEGGGTDTQYF | TRBV6-5 | NA | TRBJ2-3 | NA
TGTGCCAGCTCAAGGGGGACGGGAGGGAGCTATGGCTACACCTTC | CASSRGTGGSYGYTF | TRBV7-9 | NA | TRBJ1-2 | NA
TGTGCCAGCAGCCTTGGGGGACAGGGGAGGAACGAAAAACTGTTTTTT | CASSLGGQGRNEKLFF | TRBV9 | TRBD1 | TRBJ1-4 | NA
TGTGCCAGCGGAACGACAGGGGGGTACAATGAGCAGTTCTTC | CASGTTGGYNEQFF | TRBV6-5 | TRBD1 | TRBJ2-1 | few
TGTGCCACCAGCAGAGATGAGGCGGACTATGGCTACACCTTC | CATSRDEADYGYTF | TRBV15 | NA | TRBJ1-2 | NA
TGTGCCAGCAGCTTATCCCAAGGGGCCGATTCACCCCTCCACTTT | CASSLSQGADSPLHF | TRBV13 | NA | TRBJ1-6 | NA
TGTGCCAGCAGCTTAAGGGGGGACGGATACAATGAGCAGTTCTTC | CASSLRGDGYNEQFF | TRBV7-3 | NA | TRBJ2-1 | NA
TGCAGCGTTGATCGGGGGGCCTCCTATGGCTACACCTTC | CSVDRGASYGYTF | TRBV29-1 | NA | TRBJ1-2 | NA
TGTGCCAGCACCCCGGACAGAAACTATGGCTACACCTTC | CASTPDRNYGYTF | TRBV27 | NA | TRBJ1-2 | NA
TGTGCCAGCAGTAGGGACAGGGAGAGTCAGCCCCAGCATTTT | CASSRDRESQPQHF | TRBV2 | TRBD1 | TRBJ1-5 | once
TGTGCTAGTGGTTTGACAACCCCAGGGACAGGGGGCAGTAGCACTGAAGCTTTCTTT | CASGLTTPGTGGSSTEAFF | TRBV12-5 | TRBD1 | TRBJ1-1 | NA
TGTGCCAGCAGCTTGGCGGGGAGAAACTATGGCTACACCTTC | CASSLAGRNYGYTF | TRBV5-6 | NA | TRBJ1-2 | NA
TGTGCCAGTACCACTTCAGGACAGGGGCGGAACTATGGCTACACCTTC | CASTTSGQGRNYGYTF | TRBV19 | TRBD1 | TRBJ1-2 | NA
TGTGCCAGCAGTGAAGCGAGCGCACAGGGGGACACTGAAGCTTTCTTT | CASSEASAQGDTEAFF | TRBV6-1 | TRBD1 | TRBJ1-1 | NA
TGCAGCGCTGGGACAGCTGGAAACACCATATATTTT | CSAGTAGNTIYF | TRBV29-1 | TRBD1 | TRBJ1-3 | once
TGTGCCAGCCGGAGGGACGAGATCCAAGAGACCCAGTACTTC | CASRRDEIQETQYF | TRBV3-1/TRBV3-2 | NA | TRBJ2-5 | NA
TGTGCCAGCAGTGGCGGGGGAAACCGAGGGGATACGCAGTATTTT | CASSGGGNRGDTQYF | TRBV2 | TRBD2 | TRBJ2-3 | NA
TGCGCCAGCAGCTCGACAGGGGGCGCGAGCACTGAAGCTTTCTTT | CASSSTGGASTEAFF | TRBV5-1 | TRBD1 | TRBJ1-1 | NA